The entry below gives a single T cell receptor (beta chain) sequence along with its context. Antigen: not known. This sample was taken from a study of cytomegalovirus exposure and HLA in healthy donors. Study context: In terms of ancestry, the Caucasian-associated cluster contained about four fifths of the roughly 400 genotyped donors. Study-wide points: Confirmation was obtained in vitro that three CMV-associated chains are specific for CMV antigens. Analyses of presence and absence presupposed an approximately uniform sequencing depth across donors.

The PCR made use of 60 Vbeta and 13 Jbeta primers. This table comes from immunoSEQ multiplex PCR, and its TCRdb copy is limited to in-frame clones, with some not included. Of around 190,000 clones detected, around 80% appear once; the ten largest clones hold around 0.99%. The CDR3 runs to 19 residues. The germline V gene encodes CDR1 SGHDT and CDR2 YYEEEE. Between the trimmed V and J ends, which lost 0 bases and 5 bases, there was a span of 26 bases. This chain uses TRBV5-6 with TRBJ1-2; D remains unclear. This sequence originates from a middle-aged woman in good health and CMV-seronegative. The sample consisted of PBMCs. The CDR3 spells CASSLVSSVNHPATYGYTF. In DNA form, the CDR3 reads TGTGCCAGCAGCTTGGTCTCCTCTGTTAACCACCCCGCGACTTATGGCTACACCTTC.